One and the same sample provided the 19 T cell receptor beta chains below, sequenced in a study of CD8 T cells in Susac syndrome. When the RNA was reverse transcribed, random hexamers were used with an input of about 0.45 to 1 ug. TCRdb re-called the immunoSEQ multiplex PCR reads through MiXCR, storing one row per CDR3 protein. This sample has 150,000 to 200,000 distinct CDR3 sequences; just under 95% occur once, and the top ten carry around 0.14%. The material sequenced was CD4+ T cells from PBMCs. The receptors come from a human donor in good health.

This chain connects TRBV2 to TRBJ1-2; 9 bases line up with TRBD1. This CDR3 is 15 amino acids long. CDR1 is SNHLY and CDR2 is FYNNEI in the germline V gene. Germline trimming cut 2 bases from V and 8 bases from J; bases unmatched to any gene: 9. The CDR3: CASSELGTGRGGYTF. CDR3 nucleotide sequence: TGTGCCAGCAGTGAATTGGGGACAGGGAGGGGCGGCTACACCTTC.

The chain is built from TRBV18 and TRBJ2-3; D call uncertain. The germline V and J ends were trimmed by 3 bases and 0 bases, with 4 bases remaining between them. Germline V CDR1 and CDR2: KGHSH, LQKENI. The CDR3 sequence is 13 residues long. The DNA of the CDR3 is TGTGCCAGCTCACCGGAGAGCACAGATACGCAGTATTTT. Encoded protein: CASSPESTDTQYF.

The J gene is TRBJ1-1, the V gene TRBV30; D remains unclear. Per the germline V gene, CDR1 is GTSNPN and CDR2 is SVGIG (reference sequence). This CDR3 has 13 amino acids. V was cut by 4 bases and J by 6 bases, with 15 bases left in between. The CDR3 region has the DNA TGTGCCTGGACCCGGCTGATGGTCGCTGAAGCTTTCTTT. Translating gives CAWTRLMVAEAFF.

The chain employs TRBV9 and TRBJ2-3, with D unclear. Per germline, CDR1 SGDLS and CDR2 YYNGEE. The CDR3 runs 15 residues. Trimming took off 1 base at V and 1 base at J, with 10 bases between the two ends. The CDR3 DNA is TGTGCCAGCAGCGTACAGGCTATACGCACAGATACGCAGTATTTT. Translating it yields CASSVQAIRTDTQYF.

DNA for the CDR3: TGTGCCAGCAGTGAAGAAGGGGGGAACACTGAAGCTTTCTTT. Its translation: CASSEEGGNTEAFF. The chain is built from TRBV2 and TRBJ1-1; TRBD1 might be the D (6 bases). V lost 1 base to trimming and J lost 1 base, with 7 bases between them. CDR1 and CDR2 (germline): SNHLY, FYNNEI. The CDR3 is 14 amino acids.

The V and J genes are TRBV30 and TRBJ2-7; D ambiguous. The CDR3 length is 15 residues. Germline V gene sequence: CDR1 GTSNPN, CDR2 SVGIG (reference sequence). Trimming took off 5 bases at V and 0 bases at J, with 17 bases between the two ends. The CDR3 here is CAWSITDRSSYEQYF. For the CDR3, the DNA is TGTGCCTGGTCAATCACGGACCGATCCTCCTACGAGCAGTACTTC.

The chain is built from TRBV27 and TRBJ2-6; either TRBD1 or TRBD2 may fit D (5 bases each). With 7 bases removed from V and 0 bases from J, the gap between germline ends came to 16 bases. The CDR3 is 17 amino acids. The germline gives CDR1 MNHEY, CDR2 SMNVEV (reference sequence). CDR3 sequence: CASTRDRWNSGANVLTF. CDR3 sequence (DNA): TGTGCCAGCACCAGGGACCGCTGGAACTCTGGGGCCAACGTCCTGACTTTC. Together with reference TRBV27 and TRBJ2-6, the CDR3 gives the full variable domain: EAQVTQNPRYLITVTGKKLTVTCSQNMNHEYMSWYRQDPGLGLRQIYYSMNVEVTDKGDVPEGYKVSRKEKRNFPLILESPSPNQTSLYFCASTRDRWNSGANVLTFGAGSRLTVL.

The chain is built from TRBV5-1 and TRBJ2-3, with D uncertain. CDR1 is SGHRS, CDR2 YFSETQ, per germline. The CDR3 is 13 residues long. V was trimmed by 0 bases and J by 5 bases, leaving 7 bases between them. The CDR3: CASSLGAQDTQYF. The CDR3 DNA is TGCGCCAGCAGCTTGGGGGCGCAAGATACGCAGTATTTT.

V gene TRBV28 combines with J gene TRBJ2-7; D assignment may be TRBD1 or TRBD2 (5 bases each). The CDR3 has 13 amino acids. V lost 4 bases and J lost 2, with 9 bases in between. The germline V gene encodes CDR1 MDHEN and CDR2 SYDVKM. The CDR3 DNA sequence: TGTGCCAGCAGTTACGGGACCACCTACGAGCAGTACTTC. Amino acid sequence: CASSYGTTYEQYF.

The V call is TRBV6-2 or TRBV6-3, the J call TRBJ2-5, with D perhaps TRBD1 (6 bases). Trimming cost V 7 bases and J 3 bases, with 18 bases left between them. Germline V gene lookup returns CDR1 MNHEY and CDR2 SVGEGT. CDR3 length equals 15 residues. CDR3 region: CASTPLPNREETQYF. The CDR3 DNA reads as TGTGCCAGCACCCCTCTTCCGAACAGGGAAGAGACCCAGTACTTC.

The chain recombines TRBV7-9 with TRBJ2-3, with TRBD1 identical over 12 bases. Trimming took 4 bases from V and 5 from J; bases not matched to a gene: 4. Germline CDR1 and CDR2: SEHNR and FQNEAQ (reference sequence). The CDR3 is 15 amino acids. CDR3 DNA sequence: TGTGCCAGCAGCTACGGGACAGGGGGCGTAGATACGCAGTATTTT. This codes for CASSYGTGGVDTQYF.

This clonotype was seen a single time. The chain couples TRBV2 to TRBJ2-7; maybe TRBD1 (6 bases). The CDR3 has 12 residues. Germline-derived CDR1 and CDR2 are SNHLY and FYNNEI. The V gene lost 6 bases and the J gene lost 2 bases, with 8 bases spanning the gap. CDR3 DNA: TGTGCCAGCAGGGGGGCTACCTACGAGCAGTACTTC. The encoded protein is CASRGATYEQYF. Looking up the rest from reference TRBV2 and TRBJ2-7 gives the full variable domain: EPEVTQTPSHQVTQMGQEVILRCVPISNHLYFYWYRQILGQKVEFLVSFYNNEISEKSEIFDDQFSVERPDGSNFTLKIRSTKLEDSAMYFCASRGATYEQYFGPGTRLTVT.

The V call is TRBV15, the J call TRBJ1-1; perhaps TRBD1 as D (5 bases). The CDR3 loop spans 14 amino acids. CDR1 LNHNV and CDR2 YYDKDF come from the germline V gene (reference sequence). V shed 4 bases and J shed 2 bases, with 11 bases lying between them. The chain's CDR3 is CATSKDKGNTEAFF. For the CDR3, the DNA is TGTGCCACCAGCAAGGACAAAGGCAACACTGAAGCTTTCTTT.

For the CDR3, the DNA is TGTGCCAGCTCCACGGCCTACGAGCAGTACTTC. This gives the protein CASSTAYEQYF. The rearrangement links TRBV28 to TRBJ2-7; D not resolved. The V end was cut by 8 bases, the J end by 2 bases, with 7 bases between. CDR1 MDHEN and CDR2 SYDVKM come from the germline V gene. The CDR3 is 11 amino acids. The variable domain in full, with the rest retrieved from reference TRBV28 and TRBJ2-7, is DVKVTQSSRYLVKRTGEKVFLECVQDMDHENMFWYRQDPGLGLRLIYFSYDVKMKEKGDIPEGYSVSREKKERFSLILESASTNQTSMYLCASSTAYEQYFGPGTRLTVT.

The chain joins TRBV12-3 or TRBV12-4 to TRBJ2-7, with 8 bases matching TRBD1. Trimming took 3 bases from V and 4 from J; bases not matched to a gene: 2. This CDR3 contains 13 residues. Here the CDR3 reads CASSLRQGYEQYF. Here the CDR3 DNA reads TGTGCCAGCAGTTTGAGACAGGGGTACGAGCAGTACTTC.

The CDR3: CATRDRTYEQYF. Here the CDR3 DNA reads TGTGCCACCCGGGACCGTACCTACGAGCAGTACTTC. This chain uses TRBV15 with TRBJ2-7; TRBD1 or TRBD2 may be the D gene (5 bases each). V dropped 8 bases and J dropped 2 bases, with 10 bases sitting between them. Germline V lookup: CDR1 LNHNV, CDR2 YYDKDF (reference sequence). The CDR3 runs to 12 residues.

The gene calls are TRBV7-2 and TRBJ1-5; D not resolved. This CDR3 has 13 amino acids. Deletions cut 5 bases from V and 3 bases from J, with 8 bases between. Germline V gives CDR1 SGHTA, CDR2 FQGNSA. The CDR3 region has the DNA TGTGCCAGCAGCGGATCCTACAATCAGCCCCAGCATTTT. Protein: CASSGSYNQPQHF.

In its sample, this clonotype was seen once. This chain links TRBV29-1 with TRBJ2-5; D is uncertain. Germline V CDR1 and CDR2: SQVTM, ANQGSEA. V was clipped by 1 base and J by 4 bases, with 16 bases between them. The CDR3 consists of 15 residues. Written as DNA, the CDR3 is TGCAGCGTTGAAGGTAATACAGAGGACCTAGAGACCCAGTACTTC. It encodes CSVEGNTEDLETQYF.

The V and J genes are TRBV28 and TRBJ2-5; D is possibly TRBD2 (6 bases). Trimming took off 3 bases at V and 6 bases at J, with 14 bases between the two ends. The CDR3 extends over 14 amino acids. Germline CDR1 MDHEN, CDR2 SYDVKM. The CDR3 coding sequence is TGTGCCAGCAGTTTCGTCGGCGGGGAAAAGACCCAGTACTTC. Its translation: CASSFVGGEKTQYF.